This T cell receptor (beta chain) appears in the sequencing data of a study of identical twins. Germline V CDR1 and CDR2: SSHAT, FNYEAQ (reference sequence). With 5 bases clipped from V and 8 bases from J, the junction kept 5 bases outside the gene matches. The CDR3 has 13 residues. This clonotype was detected only a few times. Its antigen is unidentified. cDNA molecules carried unique molecular identifiers, and template switching added a universal primer site. TCRdb used MiXCR to reprocess the 5' RACE reads, holding one entry per CDR3 protein. The sample holds about 250,000 distinct CDR3 sequences, 6% to 8.5% seen once. Study conclusions and caveats: Weaker excess sharing between twins was seen in beta out-of-frame sequences.

These sequences were also reported in another study, on yellow fever vaccine responses in identical twins.

The material sequenced was CD8+ T cells sorted from blood. The rearrangement uses TRBV7-7 and TRBJ2-1; 8 bases agree with TRBD2. The receptor comes from a woman younger than 30 in good health. The CDR3 DNA reads TGTGCCAGCAGCGCCAGCGGGGGCGATGAGCAGTTCTTC. Protein: CASSASGGDEQFF.